Described below is a single T cell receptor (beta chain) sequence and its context. TCRdb keeps only in-frame clones here, not all; method: immunoSEQ multiplex PCR. The repertoire has fewer than 15,000 clones, approximately 77% of them found once; the top ten carry less than 10%. The record originates from a study of control samples from healthy donors and cancer patients. This CDR3 comprises 15 residues. V was cut by 7 bases and J by 3 bases, with 18 bases left in between. Germline V gene sequence: CDR1 MDHEN, CDR2 SYDVKM. This sequence joins TRBV28 and TRBJ1-1, with D tentatively TRBD1 (5 bases). This clonotype was sampled from a male donor with melanoma. The specimen sequenced was formalin-fixed, paraffin-embedded tissue. The CDR3 sequence is CASTLRRGRDTEAFF. The DNA for the CDR3 is TGTGCCAGCACTCTACGCCGGGGCAGGGACACTGAAGCTTTCTTT.